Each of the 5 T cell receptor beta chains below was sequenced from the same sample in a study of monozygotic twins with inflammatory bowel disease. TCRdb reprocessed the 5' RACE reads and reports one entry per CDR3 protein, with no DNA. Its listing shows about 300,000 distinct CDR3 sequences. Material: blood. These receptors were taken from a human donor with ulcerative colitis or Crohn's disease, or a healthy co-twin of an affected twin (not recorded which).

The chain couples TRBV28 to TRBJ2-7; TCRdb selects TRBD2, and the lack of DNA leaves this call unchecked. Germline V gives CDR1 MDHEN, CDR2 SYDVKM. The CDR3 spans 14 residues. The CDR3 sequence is CASSPPGLAYEQYF.

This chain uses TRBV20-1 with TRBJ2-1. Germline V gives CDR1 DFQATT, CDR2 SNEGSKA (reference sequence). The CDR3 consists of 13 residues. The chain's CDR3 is CSASSSTWDEQFF.

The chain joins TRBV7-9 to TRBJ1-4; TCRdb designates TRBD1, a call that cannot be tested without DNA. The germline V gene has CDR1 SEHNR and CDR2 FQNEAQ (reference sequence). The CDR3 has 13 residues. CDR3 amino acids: CASSTQGHEKLFF.

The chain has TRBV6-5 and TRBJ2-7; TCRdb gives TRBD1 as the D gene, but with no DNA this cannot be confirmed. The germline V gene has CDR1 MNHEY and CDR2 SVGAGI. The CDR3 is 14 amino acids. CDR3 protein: CASSYSWGNDEQYF.

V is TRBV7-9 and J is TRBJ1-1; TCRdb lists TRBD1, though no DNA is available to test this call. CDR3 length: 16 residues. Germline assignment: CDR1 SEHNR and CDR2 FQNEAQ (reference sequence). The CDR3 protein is CASSLATGTPNTEAFF.